One sample yielded the 8 T cell receptor beta chains listed below, sequenced in a study of blood T cell repertoires in COVID-19. Data came from immunoSEQ multiplex PCR; TCRdb stores just in-frame clones and leaves some out. Among around 70,000 clones listed, about 92% were seen once. The sequenced sample was peripheral blood. The receptors come from a man aged 45-60 years with acute or convalescent COVID-19.

The chain combines TRBV5-1 with TRBJ2-1; tentatively, D is TRBD2 (5 bases). V lost 0 bases and J 2 bases, leaving 9 bases between the germline ends. The CDR3 sequence is 15 residues long. Germline V lookup: CDR1 SGHRS, CDR2 YFSETQ. The CDR3 DNA reads as TGCGCCAGCAGCTTGGGTCGGGGAGCCTACAATGAGCAGTTCTTC. Residues: CASSLGRGAYNEQFF. The whole variable domain, filled in from reference TRBV5-1 and TRBJ2-1, reads KAGVTQTPRYLIKTRGQQVTLSCSPISGHRSVSWYQQTPGQGLQFLFEYFSETQRNKGNFPGRFSGRQFSNSRSEMNVSTLELGDSALYLCASSLGRGAYNEQFFGPGTRLTVL.

The chain has TRBV5-6 and TRBJ2-7, with no clear D. Germline V lookup: CDR1 SGHDT, CDR2 YYEEEE. The CDR3 covers 14 residues. Deletions cut 2 bases from V and 9 bases from J, with 18 bases between. CDR3 in amino acids: CASSLIAVPTVQYV. For the CDR3, the DNA is TGTGCCAGCAGCTTAATTGCCGTTCCCACAGTGCAGTACGTC.

The chain has TRBV28 and TRBJ2-7; maybe TRBD1 (5 bases). Germline values: CDR1 MDHEN, CDR2 SYDVKM. The ends were cut back, 3 bases at V and 6 bases at J, with 24 bases in the middle. This CDR3 comprises 17 residues. CDR3 region: CASSFLSFRDGASEQYF. CDR3 in DNA: TGTGCCAGCAGTTTCCTCAGCTTCCGTGATGGGGCTTCCGAGCAGTACTTC.

J is TRBJ2-5 and V is TRBV12-5; D is unresolved. The V end lost 5 bases, the J end lost 4 bases, and 8 bases lay between the germline ends. Germline V gives CDR1 LGHNT, CDR2 FRNRAP. The CDR3 has 12 amino acids. The CDR3 sequence is CASGLGRETQYF. CDR3 in DNA: TGTGCTAGTGGTCTCGGTCGAGAGACCCAGTACTTC.

The rearrangement uses TRBV27 and TRBJ1-2, with a weak D call TRBD1 (5 bases). CDR1 and CDR2 from the germline V gene are MNHEY and SMNVEV (reference sequence). This CDR3 has 15 amino acids. V was shortened by 0 bases and J by 4 bases, with 12 bases between the two germline ends. Here the CDR3 DNA reads TGTGCCAGCAGTTTATCGCGGGGCTCCCCCTATGGCTACACCTTC. This sequence encodes CASSLSRGSPYGYTF.

The V and J genes are TRBV7-9 and TRBJ1-6; TRBD1 matches 9 bases. CDR1 SEHNR and CDR2 FQNEAQ come from the germline V gene (reference sequence). With V trimmed by 0 bases and J by 7 bases, 4 bases remained unmatched. The CDR3 covers 16 residues. The CDR3 nucleotides are TGTGCCAGCAGCTTAGCGGGGACAGGGAGGAATTCACCCCTCCACTTT. Residues: CASSLAGTGRNSPLHF.

The count of this clone is one. The V gene is TRBV6-5, the J gene TRBJ2-7; D is perhaps TRBD1 (6 bases). Germline assignment: CDR1 MNHEY and CDR2 SVGAGI. This CDR3 has 15 residues. Trimming stripped 5 bases from V and 5 bases from J, with 19 bases between. The CDR3 sequence is CASSPKGETLNEQYF. The CDR3 nucleotides read TGTGCCAGCAGTCCCAAGGGGGAGACCCTTAACGAGCAGTACTTC.

This rearrangement joins TRBV5-1 to TRBJ2-4, with D possibly TRBD2 on 6 matching bases. The length of the CDR3 is 14 residues. Between the trimmed V and J ends, which lost 4 bases and 3 bases, there was a span of 11 bases. The germline V gene has CDR1 SGHRS and CDR2 YFSETQ. CDR3 amino acids: CASSPGLDKNIQYF. Here the CDR3 DNA reads TGCGCCAGCAGCCCGGGACTGGACAAAAACATTCAGTACTTC.